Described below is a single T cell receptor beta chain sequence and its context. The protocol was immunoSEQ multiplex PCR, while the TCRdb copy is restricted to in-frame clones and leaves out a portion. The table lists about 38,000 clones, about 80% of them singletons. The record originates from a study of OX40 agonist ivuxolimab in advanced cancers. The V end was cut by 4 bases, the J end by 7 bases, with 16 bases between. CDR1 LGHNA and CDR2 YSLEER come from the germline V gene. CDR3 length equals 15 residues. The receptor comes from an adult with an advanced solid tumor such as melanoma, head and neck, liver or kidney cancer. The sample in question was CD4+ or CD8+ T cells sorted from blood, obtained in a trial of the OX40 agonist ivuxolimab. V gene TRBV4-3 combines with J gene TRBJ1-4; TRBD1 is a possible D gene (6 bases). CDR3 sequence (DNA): TGCGCCAGCAGCCTTTCATCAGGGGCGCGTGAAAAACTGTTTTTT. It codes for CASSLSSGAREKLFF.